Presented here are 6 T cell receptor beta chains from one specimen sequenced in a study of CD8 T cells in ankylosing spondylitis. General study results and limits: One TCR beta motif, made up of roughly 8 highly homologous variants, appeared characteristic of ankylosing spondylitis blood.

The antigens these receptors bind are not known. A single record per CDR3 protein comes from TCRdb applying MiXCR to the 5' RACE reads. The sample contains more than 650,000 distinct CDR3 sequences, 12% of which appear only once. Sequencing was performed on blood, either unsorted or a sorted T cell fraction (not recorded which). Receptors were obtained from a male donor with ankylosing spondylitis.

This chain links TRBV20-1 with TRBJ1-5, with D hard to call. CDR1 and CDR2 from the germline V gene are DFQATT and SNEGSKA (reference sequence). V lost 0 bases and J 3 bases, leaving 9 bases between the germline ends. The CDR3 has 14 amino acids. The CDR3 spells CSARDTAANQPQHF. In DNA, the CDR3 is TGCAGTGCTAGAGATACGGCAGCCAATCAGCCCCAGCATTTT.

This clonotype was seen only a few times. The rearrangement uses TRBV5-1 and TRBJ2-7; TRBD2 matches 9 bases. The CDR3 is 15 amino acids. With 0 bases clipped from V and 1 base from J, the junction kept 2 bases outside the gene matches. The germline CDR1 and CDR2 sequences are SGHRS and YFSETQ. The CDR3 DNA follows: TGCGCCAGCAGCTTGGAAGCGGGAGGTTCCTACGAGCAGTACTTC. It yields the protein CASSLEAGGSYEQYF.

This clonotype was observed a handful of times. The rearrangement joins TRBV4-3 to TRBJ2-3, with 8 bases identical to TRBD1. Germline trimming cut 4 bases from V and 3 bases from J; bases unmatched to any gene: 3. The CDR3 extends over 14 amino acids. Germline V gene lookup returns CDR1 LGHNA and CDR2 YSLEER. The CDR3 loop reads CASSPDRETDTQYF. The CDR3 DNA sequence: TGCGCCAGCAGCCCGGACAGGGAGACAGATACGCAGTATTTT.

This clonotype came up a few times. The chain recombines TRBV6-5 with TRBJ2-3; the D is unclear. Germline CDR1 MNHEY, CDR2 SVGAGI. This CDR3 is built from 14 residues. V lost 0 bases and J lost 5, with 9 bases in between. CDR3 amino acids: CASSYSIFRDTQYF. The CDR3 DNA sequence: TGTGCCAGCAGTTACTCGATATTCCGAGATACGCAGTATTTT.

This clonotype has more than one count but fewer than ten. The chain is built from TRBV5-1 and TRBJ1-5; 7 nucleotides agree with TRBD1. Germline V CDR1 and CDR2: SGHRS, YFSETQ. This CDR3 spans 14 amino acids. V lost 4 bases, J lost 4 bases, and 5 bases stayed unmatched. In DNA form, the CDR3 reads TGCGCCAGCAGCGAGACAGGGATGAATCAGCCCCAGCATTTT. This translates into CASSETGMNQPQHF.

The V call is TRBV5-1, the J call TRBJ2-4, with D perhaps matching TRBD1 or TRBD2 (6 bases each). V was pared by 0 bases and J by 6 bases, with 16 bases between. The CDR3 runs 16 residues. Germline V lookup: CDR1 SGHRS, CDR2 YFSETQ. In DNA, the CDR3 is TGCGCCAGCAGCTTGGTACAGGGCAGGCGGGGAAACATTCAGTACTTC. This sequence encodes CASSLVQGRRGNIQYF.